The clone carrying this T cell receptor (beta chain) was found a few times. Each of the donors had approximately 10 milliliters of peripheral blood drawn into EDTA-treated Vacutainer tubes. Together with a sample-barcoded 5' primer, a J-beta primer mix was included in a second PCR lasting roughly 6 to 12 cycles. TCRdb itself ran the 5' RACE reads through MiXCR, one entry per CDR3 protein. Of approximately 810,000 distinct CDR3 sequences listed, about 28% are singletons. The V gene's germline CDR1 is SGHAT and CDR2 FQNNGV. The CDR3 spans 13 residues. V was trimmed by 4 bases and J by 6 bases, leaving 13 bases between them. The sample belongs to a study of blood T cells in healthy people across ages. Study-level background: Capturing about one barcoded beta molecule per two T cells was achieved by template switching.

The V call is TRBV11-2, the J call TRBJ2-7; no reliable D call. Sequencing input: blood. This TCR was recovered from a woman of 80 years or more in good health. CDR3 in amino acids: CASSSQTFREQYF. The CDR3 DNA follows: TGTGCCAGCAGCTCACAGACATTCCGCGAGCAGTACTTC. Drawing the rest from reference TRBV11-2 and TRBJ2-7, the complete variable domain is EAGVAQSPRYKIIEKRQSVAFWCNPISGHATLYWYQQILGQGPKLLIQFQNNGVVDDSQLPKDRFSAERLKGVDSTLKIQPAKLEDSAVYLCASSSQTFREQYFGPGTRLTVT.